This T cell receptor (beta chain) was recorded in a study of blood T cell repertoires in COVID-19. Study-wide context: Samples of COVID-19 (acute and convalescent) were obtained from the United States, Italy and Spain.

Per the original methods: The assay estimated nucleated cells by amplifying reference gene primers. Assay used: immunoSEQ multiplex PCR; TCRdb lists only in-frame clones, some missing. Clone size and V and J calls were adopted from that table, with D and trimming inferred from the DNA. The sample carries 70,000 to 95,000 clones, less than 85% recorded once. The V end lost 4 bases, the J end lost 1 base, and 10 bases lay between the germline ends. This CDR3 is 15 amino acids long. The germline V gene has CDR1 SGHTA and CDR2 FQGTGA. The sequencing input was peripheral blood. The chain combines TRBV7-3 with TRBJ2-2; D uncertain. The source of this sequence is a human donor in a cohort sampled during active COVID-19. The CDR3: CASSSYSRNTGELFF. DNA of the CDR3: TGTGCCAGCAGCTCCTACTCACGGAACACCGGGGAGCTGTTTTTT.